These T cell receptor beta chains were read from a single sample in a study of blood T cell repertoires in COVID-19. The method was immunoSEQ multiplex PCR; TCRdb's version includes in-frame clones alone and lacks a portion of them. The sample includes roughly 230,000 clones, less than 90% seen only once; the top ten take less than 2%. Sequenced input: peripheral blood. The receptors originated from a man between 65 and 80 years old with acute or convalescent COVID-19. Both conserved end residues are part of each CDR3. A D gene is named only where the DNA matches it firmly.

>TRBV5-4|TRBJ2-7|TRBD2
CASSSGLAGGRGPYEQYF
TGTGCCAGCAGCTCGGGACTAGCGGGAGGGCGAGGGCCCTACGAGCAGTACTTC
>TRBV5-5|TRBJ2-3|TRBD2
CASSGTSGYSTDTQYF
TGTGCCAGCAGCGGGACTAGCGGTTATAGCACAGATACGCAGTATTTT
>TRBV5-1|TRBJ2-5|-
CASSLVSSDGETQYF
TGCGCCAGCAGCTTAGTATCTTCCGACGGGGAGACCCAGTACTTC
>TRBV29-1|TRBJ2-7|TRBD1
CSVVAGGSYEQYF
TGCAGCGTTGTTGCAGGGGGCTCCTACGAGCAGTACTTC
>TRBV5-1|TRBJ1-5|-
CASRPGDISNQPQHF
TGCGCCAGCAGGCCGGGGGATATTAGCAATCAGCCCCAGCATTTT
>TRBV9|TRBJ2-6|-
CASSVVVSGANVLTF
TGTGCCAGCAGCGTAGTAGTCTCTGGGGCCAACGTCCTGACTTTC
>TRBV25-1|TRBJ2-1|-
CASLSPMYNEQFF
TGTGCCAGCCTTAGCCCTATGTACAATGAGCAGTTCTTC
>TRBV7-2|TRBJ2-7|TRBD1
CASSLAWDRGYEQYF
TGTGCCAGCAGCTTAGCTTGGGACAGGGGTTACGAGCAGTACTTC
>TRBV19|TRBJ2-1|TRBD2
CASSTTSGQTGNEQFF
TGTGCCAGTAGTACGACTAGCGGTCAAACGGGGAATGAGCAGTTCTTC
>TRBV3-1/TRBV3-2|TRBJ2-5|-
CASSQDHISLDF
TGTGCCAGCAGCCAAGATCACATCTCCTTGGACTTC
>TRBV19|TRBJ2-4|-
CASSPRAVAKNIQYF
TGTGCCAGTAGTCCCAGAGCGGTAGCCAAAAACATTCAGTACTTC
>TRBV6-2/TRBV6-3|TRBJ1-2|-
CASSLGGNNYGYTF
TGTGCCAGCAGTTTAGGCGGGAACAACTATGGCTACACCTTC
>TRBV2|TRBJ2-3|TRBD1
CASSWTGGTDTQYF
TGTGCCAGCAGCTGGACAGGGGGCACAGATACGCAGTATTTT
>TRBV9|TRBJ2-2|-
CASSVAYTGELFF
TGTGCCAGCAGCGTGGCATACACCGGGGAGCTGTTTTTT
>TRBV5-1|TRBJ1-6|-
CASSFGGLNSPLHF
TGCGCCAGCAGCTTCGGAGGGCTCAATTCACCCCTCCACTTT
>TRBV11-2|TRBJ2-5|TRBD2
CASSLEGRASGSSETQYF
TGTGCCAGCAGCTTAGAAGGCAGGGCTAGCGGGAGCAGCGAGACCCAGTACTTC
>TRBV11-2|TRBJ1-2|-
CASSLKARNYGYTF
TGTGCCAGCAGCTTAAAGGCCAGGAACTATGGCTACACCTTC
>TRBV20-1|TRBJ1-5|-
CSASEGGSISQPQHF
TGCAGTGCTAGTGAGGGAGGGAGTATATCTCAGCCCCAGCATTTT
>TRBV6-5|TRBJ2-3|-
CASSYSAQYTDTQYF
TGTGCCAGCAGTTACTCGGCTCAGTACACAGATACGCAGTATTTT
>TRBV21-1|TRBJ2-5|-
CASIERGYRWQETQYF
TGTGCCAGCATCGAACGGGGATATCGGTGGCAAGAGACCCAGTACTTC
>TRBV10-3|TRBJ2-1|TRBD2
CAISESGLAGGPDNEQFF
TGTGCCATCAGTGAGTCGGGACTAGCGGGAGGGCCGGACAATGAGCAGTTCTTC
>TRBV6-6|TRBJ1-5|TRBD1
CASRGQGTIQPQHF
TGTGCCAGCCGGGGACAGGGGACAATTCAGCCCCAGCATTTT